The next 21 T cell receptor beta chains were all read from a single sample in a study of blood T cell repertoires in COVID-19. The table came from immunoSEQ multiplex PCR; TCRdb's copy has only in-frame clones and leaves some out. Among some 200,000 clones listed, more than 65% were seen once. Sequencing was carried out using peripheral blood. The receptors stem from a woman aged 55-69 years with acute or convalescent COVID-19.

This clone was seen only once. V and J are TRBV3-1 (or the pseudogene TRBV3-2) and TRBJ2-7, with TRBD2 identical over 14 bases. CDR3 length: 16 residues. Germline V gene data show CDR1 as LGHDT and CDR2 as YNNKEL (reference sequence). V shed 3 bases and J 2 bases; nucleotides not matched to a gene: 3. CDR3 loop: CASSHGTSGGPYEQYF. The CDR3 coding sequence is TGTGCCAGCAGCCATGGGACTAGCGGGGGACCCTACGAGCAGTACTTC.

This chain links TRBV7-9 with TRBJ2-1, with 8 bases matching TRBD2. Germline assignment: CDR1 SEHNR and CDR2 FQNEAQ (reference sequence). V shed 1 base, J shed 4 bases, and the junction held 9 bases outside the gene matches. The CDR3 is 17 amino acids. The CDR3 reads CASSLGLASYNYNEQFF. The CDR3 DNA reads TGTGCCAGCAGCTTAGGACTAGCGAGCTACAATTACAATGAGCAGTTCTTC.

This clone was picked up one time. The rearrangement joins TRBV6-5 to TRBJ2-3; perhaps TRBD2 as D (6 bases). V was clipped by 4 bases and J by 1 base, with 9 bases between them. Germline lookup yields CDR1 MNHEY and CDR2 SVGAGI. The CDR3 sequence is 14 residues long. CDR3: CASSLTRGTDTQYF. CDR3 nucleotide sequence: TGTGCCAGCAGTTTGACTAGAGGCACAGATACGCAGTATTTT.

This clone was counted only a few times. This same CDR3 is encoded by further DNA sequences in the sample. The rearrangement links TRBV7-2 to TRBJ2-7; no reliable D call. The CDR3 is 12 amino acids. Trimming removed 1 base at V and 3 bases at J, with 4 bases between. Germline CDR1 reads SGHTA; CDR2 reads FQGNSA. The CDR3 region has the DNA TGTGCCAGCAGCTTAGTTCTCTACGAGCAGTACTTC. As protein: CASSLVLYEQYF.

This chain uses TRBV3-1 (or the pseudogene TRBV3-2) with TRBJ2-2, with 7 bases that match TRBD1. With V trimmed by 6 bases and J by 0 bases, 7 bases remained unmatched. Germline V gene sequence: CDR1 LGHDT, CDR2 YNNKEL (reference sequence). CDR3 size: 16 residues. The CDR3 is CASRLSGTANTGELFF. DNA of the CDR3: TGTGCCAGCAGACTGTCCGGGACAGCGAACACCGGGGAGCTGTTTTTT.

The chain combines TRBV5-4 with TRBJ1-1; the match to TRBD1 covers 9 bases. Germline V gene data show CDR1 as SGHNT and CDR2 as YYREEE (reference sequence). The CDR3 runs 18 residues. Germline trimming cut 2 bases from V and 5 bases from J; bases unmatched to any gene: 16. This chain's CDR3 is CASSFLVLGTGWGTEAFF. The CDR3 region has the DNA TGTGCCAGCAGCTTTTTAGTTCTCGGGACAGGGTGGGGGACTGAAGCTTTCTTT.

The rearrangement links TRBV7-9 to TRBJ1-1; D remains unclear. The CDR3 has 14 residues. The germline V gene encodes CDR1 SEHNR and CDR2 FQNEAQ (reference sequence). V was shortened by 5 bases and J by 3 bases, with 13 bases between the two germline ends. This chain's CDR3 is CASSRPTGDTEAFF. The CDR3 nucleotides are TGTGCCAGCAGCCGACCCACCGGGGACACTGAAGCTTTCTTT.

The V gene is TRBV5-1, the J gene TRBJ2-1; 10 bases align to TRBD1. Germline CDR1 and CDR2: SGHRS and YFSETQ. Losses at the gene ends were 0 bases for V and 4 bases for J; bases not matched to a gene: 10. The CDR3 totals 18 residues. The chain's CDR3 is CASSLGQGANLVYNEQFF. DNA for the CDR3: TGCGCCAGCAGCTTGGGACAGGGGGCAAATCTAGTATACAATGAGCAGTTCTTC.

CDR3 coding DNA: TGTGCCAGCAGCACCCGGGACAGGAGATACGAGCAGTACTTC. It yields the protein CASSTRDRRYEQYF. This chain joins TRBV3-1 (or the pseudogene TRBV3-2) and TRBJ2-7; 8 bases map to TRBD1. The length of the CDR3 is 14 residues. The ends lost 5 bases at V and 4 bases at J; junction bases unmatched: 7. CDR1 is LGHDT, CDR2 YNNKEL, per germline (reference sequence).

This clone was observed a handful of times. The chain links TRBV4-3 to TRBJ2-7; possible D gene TRBD1, 6 bases. The ends were cut back, 4 bases at V and 3 bases at J, with 10 bases in the middle. Looked up from germline, CDR1 is LGHNA and CDR2 is YSLEER. CDR3 length: 13 residues. CDR3 DNA sequence: TGCGCCAGCAGCCGTAACAGGGACTACGAGCAGTACTTC. Translation: CASSRNRDYEQYF.

This clone was observed once. The chain combines TRBV5-5 with TRBJ1-5, with 7 bases identical to TRBD1. There are 20 residues in the CDR3. V was pared by 0 bases and J by 0 bases, with 15 bases of the junction left unmatched. CDR1 and CDR2 from the germline V gene are SGHKS and YYEKEE (reference sequence). CDR3 coding DNA: TGTGCCAGCAGCTTGGAGTACGTCCGGGACAGAAGATATAGCAATCAGCCCCAGCATTTT. It is translated as CASSLEYVRDRRYSNQPQHF.

The V call is TRBV29-1, the J call TRBJ2-1; 9 bases are shared with TRBD2. Trimming at V came to 7 bases and at J to 0 bases, leaving 10 bases not matched to a gene. CDR3 length: 16 residues. Germline CDR1 SQVTM, CDR2 ANQGSEA. The CDR3 DNA reads TGCAGCGGAATTGGAATTAGCGGGAGCTCCTACAATGAGCAGTTCTTC. This translates into CSGIGISGSSYNEQFF.

The chain is built from TRBV10-3 and TRBJ1-1; perhaps TRBD1 as D (5 bases). Germline V CDR1 and CDR2: ENHRY, SYGVKD. This CDR3 is 14 amino acids long. The germline V and J ends were trimmed by 1 base and 7 bases, with 13 bases remaining between them. In DNA, the CDR3 is TGTGCCATCAGTGAGTTGCAGGGTAGTGGTGAAGCTTTCTTT. Translating gives CAISELQGSGEAFF.

The gene calls are TRBV28 and TRBJ2-1; 12 bases agree with TRBD2. V lost 6 bases, J lost 1 base, and 16 bases stayed unmatched. Germline values: CDR1 MDHEN, CDR2 SYDVKM. The CDR3 runs to 20 residues. CDR3 DNA: TGTGCCAGCAGCTTCCTAAGACTAGCGGGGGAGGCTCCTTCCTACAATGAGCAGTTCTTC. The encoded protein is CASSFLRLAGEAPSYNEQFF.

The chain carries TRBV7-9 and TRBJ1-2, with 9 bases identical to TRBD1. Germline assignment: CDR1 SEHNR and CDR2 FQNEAQ (reference sequence). There are 16 residues in the CDR3. J was trimmed by 6 bases and V by 5 bases; bases with no gene match: 13. The DNA for the CDR3 is TGTGCCAGCAGCAAAAAGCGAGCCGGGACAGGGAATGGCTACACCTTC. Translated, it gives CASSKKRAGTGNGYTF.

The chain employs TRBV6-5 and TRBJ2-7; 7 bases match TRBD1. The germline gives CDR1 MNHEY, CDR2 SVGAGI. The CDR3 loop spans 15 amino acids. V lost 8 bases and J lost 2; bases outside the gene matches: 12. CDR3 protein: CASRPTRDRTYEQYF. The CDR3 bases are TGTGCCAGCCGACCCACCCGGGACAGAACCTACGAGCAGTACTTC.

The chain uses TRBV28 and TRBJ2-5; 15 bases line up with TRBD2. Looked up from germline, CDR1 is MDHEN and CDR2 is SYDVKM. CDR3 size: 16 residues. Losses at the gene ends were 5 bases for V and 2 bases for J; bases not matched to a gene: 3. CDR3 residues: CASSPGLAGGQETQYF. The DNA of the CDR3 is TGTGCCAGCAGTCCGGGACTAGCGGGGGGACAAGAGACCCAGTACTTC.

The chain joins TRBV7-9 to TRBJ1-4, with D possibly matching TRBD1 (5 bases). Germline V gene data show CDR1 as SEHNR and CDR2 as FQNEAQ (reference sequence). This CDR3 has 14 residues. V gave up 5 bases and J gave up 7 bases, with 14 bases separating them. CDR3: CASSPGTSIEKLFF. The CDR3 bases are TGTGCCAGCAGCCCCGGGACTTCGATTGAAAAACTGTTTTTT. Combining the CDR3 with reference TRBV7-9 and TRBJ1-4 gives the whole variable domain DTGVSQNPRHKITKRGQNVTFRCDPISEHNRLYWYRQTLGQGPEFLTYFQNEAQLEKSRLLSDRFSAERPKGSFSTLEIQRTEQGDSAMYLCASSPGTSIEKLFFGSGTQLSVL.

The CDR3 DNA sequence: TGTGCCAGCTCACCAGTACTGAGCGGGGCCGGCACAGATACGCAGTATTTT. It is translated as CASSPVLSGAGTDTQYF. The chain has TRBV18 and TRBJ2-3; 7 bases map to TRBD2. Unmatched junction bases numbered 9, after V lost 2 bases and J lost 1 base. The CDR3 sequence is 17 residues long. In germline, CDR1 is KGHSH, CDR2 LQKENI.

This sequence joins TRBV12-5 and TRBJ1-3, with D possibly TRBD1 on 6 matching bases. The CDR3 extends over 15 amino acids. The germline gives CDR1 LGHNT, CDR2 FRNRAP. V lost 2 bases and J 8 bases, leaving 16 bases between the germline ends. In DNA, the CDR3 is TGTGCTAGTGGTTTGCCGACAGGAACGGGATACACCATATATTTT. Translation gives CASGLPTGTGYTIYF.

V and J are TRBV30 and TRBJ1-3; possible D gene TRBD1, 6 bases. The CDR3 is 15 residues long. Trimming removed 3 bases from V and 1 base from J, with 13 bases in between. The germline V gene has CDR1 GTSNPN and CDR2 SVGIG (reference sequence). The CDR3 region has the DNA TGTGCCTGGAGCCCGACAGGCAGATCTGGAAACACCATATATTTT. Amino acid sequence: CAWSPTGRSGNTIYF.